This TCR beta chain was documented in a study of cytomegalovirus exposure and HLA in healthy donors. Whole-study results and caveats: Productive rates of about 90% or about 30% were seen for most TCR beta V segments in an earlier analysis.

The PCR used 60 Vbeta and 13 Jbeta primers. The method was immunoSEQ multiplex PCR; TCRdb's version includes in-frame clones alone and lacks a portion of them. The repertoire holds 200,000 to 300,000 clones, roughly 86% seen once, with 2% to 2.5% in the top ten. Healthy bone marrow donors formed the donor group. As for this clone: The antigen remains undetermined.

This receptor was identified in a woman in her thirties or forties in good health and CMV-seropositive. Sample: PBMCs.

The CDR3 DNA sequence: TGTGCCAGCAGCGACTGGACTAGCGGGAGGGCCCAGCAGTACTTC. Translation gives CASSDWTSGRAQQYF. The chain combines TRBV2 with TRBJ2-7, with 15 bases aligning to TRBD2. The CDR3 loop spans 15 amino acids. The germline V gene encodes CDR1 SNHLY and CDR2 FYNNEI. V lost 6 bases and J lost 8; bases outside the gene matches: 8.